Listed below are T cell receptor beta chains from one sample, sequenced in a study of T cells in Graves' hyperthyroidism and ophthalmopathy. MiXCR was run by TCRdb on the multiplex PCR reads, yielding one entry per CDR3 protein. The table has some 460,000 distinct CDR3 sequences, around 16% seen once. Sequencing was carried out using blood. Every receptor here comes from a woman under 30 with Graves' hyperthyroidism. CDR3s include the opening cysteine and the closing phenylalanine or tryptophan. Fields, in order: J gene, V gene, D gene, clone size, CDR3 protein, CDR3 DNA. D genes are given only for firm matches. Clone size, where shown, is once, few, many, or a class for clones that have expanded.

TRBJ1-1 | TRBV24-1 | NA | once | CATSGAGNTEAFF | TGTGCCACCAGTGGGGCGGGGAACACTGAAGCTTTCTTT
TRBJ1-2 | TRBV15 | NA | few | CATSRGPDNYGYTF | TGTGCCACCAGCAGAGGACCCGACAACTATGGCTACACCTTC
TRBJ2-7 | TRBV5-1 | NA | many | CASSLEGGSEQYF | TGCGCCAGCAGCTTGGAAGGGGGAAGCGAGCAGTACTTC
TRBJ1-1 | TRBV10-1 | TRBD1 | few | CASSVGQSNTEAFF | TGCGCCAGCAGTGTGGGACAGTCGAACACTGAAGCTTTCTTT
TRBJ2-5 | TRBV6-4 | NA | NA | CASSATTGPQETQYF | TGTGCCAGCAGTGCCACAACAGGACCTCAAGAGACCCAGTACTTC
TRBJ2-1 | TRBV24-1 | TRBD1 | NA | CATSDLRVDRDSYNEQFF | TGTGCCACCAGTGATTTGCGTGTTGACAGGGACTCCTACAATGAGCAGTTCTTC
TRBJ2-7 | TRBV6-2/TRBV6-3 | NA | NA | CASRRTTQGGSYEQYF | TGTGCCAGCAGGCGTACCACCCAAGGAGGCTCCTACGAGCAGTACTTC
TRBJ2-3 | TRBV5-1 | NA | many | CASSLWDPSADTQYF | TGCGCCAGCAGCTTGTGGGACCCATCCGCAGATACGCAGTATTTT
TRBJ1-1 | TRBV20-1 | NA | NA | CSARDPRKGASAEAFF | TGCAGTGCTAGAGATCCGAGAAAGGGTGCCTCCGCTGAAGCTTTCTTT
TRBJ1-6 | TRBV5-8 | NA | few | CASSLGGATSGPLHF | TGTGCCAGCAGCTTGGGAGGGGCGACTTCTGGACCCCTCCACTTT
TRBJ2-3 | TRBV11-2 | TRBD1 | many | CASSFTGASTDTQYF | TGTGCCAGCAGCTTCACAGGGGCGAGCACAGATACGCAGTATTTT
TRBJ2-2 | TRBV7-8 | NA | few | CASYGRSTGELFF | TGTGCCAGCTACGGACGGAGCACCGGGGAGCTGTTTTTT
TRBJ2-7 | TRBV6-1 | NA | many | CASSYDPGGKAYEQYF | TGTGCCAGCAGTTATGATCCCGGGGGTAAGGCCTACGAGCAGTACTTC
TRBJ2-3 | TRBV4-2 | NA | many | CASSQAPGGITDTQYF | TGTGCCAGCAGCCAAGCCCCCGGTGGGATTACAGATACGCAGTATTTT
TRBJ1-1 | TRBV7-2 | NA | NA | CASSLDLVTRTEAFF | TGTGCCAGCAGCTTAGACTTGGTAACGCGCACTGAAGCTTTCTTT
TRBJ2-7 | TRBV19 | TRBD1 | NA | CASSPGTAGFYEQYF | TGTGCCAGTAGTCCCGGGACAGCTGGCTTCTACGAGCAGTACTTC
TRBJ2-7 | TRBV19 | TRBD1 | NA | CASSRRTGRLDEQYF | TGTGCCAGTAGTCGACGGACAGGGCGGCTGGATGAGCAGTACTTC
TRBJ2-5 | TRBV29-1 | NA | NA | CSVGTRGPHYF | TGCAGCGTGGGGACCAGGGGACCCCACTACTTC
TRBJ2-1 | TRBV29-1 | TRBD1 | NA | CSVPGQGNNEEFF | TGCAGCGTTCCGGGACAGGGGAACAATGAGGAGTTCTTC
TRBJ2-7 | TRBV11-2 | NA | few | CASSPTDFPSYEQYF | TGTGCCAGCAGCCCAACAGATTTCCCCTCGTACGAGCAGTACTTC
TRBJ1-5 | TRBV7-8 | NA | many | CASSPWEATSNQPQHF | TGTGCCAGCAGCCCCTGGGAGGCTACGAGCAATCAGCCCCAGCATTTT
TRBJ1-1 | TRBV7-8 | NA | many | CASSFWGRGAFF | TGTGCCAGCAGCTTTTGGGGACGCGGAGCTTTCTTT
TRBJ2-7 | TRBV19 | NA | few | CASSPRGGMIDEQYF | TGTGCCAGTAGTCCCCGAGGGGGTATGATCGACGAGCAGTACTTC
TRBJ2-7 | TRBV20-1 | TRBD2 | many | CSARIPGLAVYEQYF | TGCAGTGCTAGAATACCGGGACTAGCGGTGTACGAGCAGTACTTC
TRBJ2-3 | TRBV6-1 | NA | few | CASSHFQDTQYF | TGTGCCAGCAGCCATTTCCAAGATACGCAGTATTTT
TRBJ1-6 | TRBV6-2/TRBV6-3 | NA | NA | CASSYSILPDIPSPLHF | TGTGCCAGCAGTTACTCGATACTGCCCGACATACCTAGTCCCCTCCACTTT
TRBJ2-7 | TRBV6-1 | NA | NA | CASSIGGTSPLYEQYF | TGTGCCAGCAGTATTGGGGGGACCTCCCCCCTATACGAGCAGTACTTC
TRBJ2-7 | TRBV20-1 | NA | NA | CSGRGTYEQYF | TGCAGTGGTCGGGGAACCTACGAGCAGTACTTC
TRBJ2-3 | TRBV3-1 | TRBD2 | few | CASSQKAGGPDTQYF | TGTGCCAGCAGCCAAAAAGCGGGAGGGCCGGATACGCAGTATTTT
TRBJ2-7 | TRBV11-2 | NA | many | CASSLVLGRHEQYF | TGTGCCAGCAGCTTAGTTCTAGGGAGGCACGAGCAGTACTTC
TRBJ2-3 | TRBV6-1 | TRBD1 | few | CASSPGTAHPSSTDTQYF | TGTGCCAGCAGTCCCGGGACAGCCCACCCTTCTAGCACAGATACGCAGTATTTT
TRBJ1-4 | TRBV13 | NA | few | CASSQIGRDEKLFF | TGTGCCAGCAGCCAGATAGGGCGGGATGAAAAACTGTTTTTT
TRBJ2-4 | TRBV7-2 | TRBD2 | NA | CASSRQGLAGGHVAKNIQYF | TGTGCCAGCAGCCGACAGGGGCTAGCGGGGGGGCACGTAGCCAAAAACATTCAGTACTTC
TRBJ1-4 | TRBV4-3 | TRBD1 | few | CASSQSSGTGGEKLFF | TGCGCCAGCAGCCAGTCTTCCGGGACAGGGGGCGAAAAACTGTTTTTT
TRBJ1-1 | TRBV19 | TRBD1 | NA | CASGRGLTEAFF | TGTGCCAGTGGCAGGGGGCTAACTGAAGCTTTCTTT
TRBJ2-5 | TRBV7-2 | NA | few | CASSRPNQETQYF | TGTGCCAGCAGCCGACCAAACCAAGAGACCCAGTACTTC
TRBJ1-1 | TRBV28 | NA | many | CASTVARGPEAFF | TGTGCCAGCACCGTCGCCAGGGGCCCTGAAGCTTTCTTT
TRBJ2-2 | TRBV7-6 | NA | NA | CASSLFLETGELFF | TGTGCCAGCAGCTTATTTTTGGAAACCGGGGAGCTGTTTTTT
TRBJ2-5 | TRBV12-3/TRBV12-4 | NA | many | CASSPSWTGETQYF | TGTGCCAGCAGCCCCTCCTGGACCGGAGAGACCCAGTACTTC
TRBJ1-4 | TRBV20-1 | TRBD1 | many | CSARDRGPEKLFF | TGCAGTGCAAGGGACAGGGGGCCTGAAAAACTGTTTTTT